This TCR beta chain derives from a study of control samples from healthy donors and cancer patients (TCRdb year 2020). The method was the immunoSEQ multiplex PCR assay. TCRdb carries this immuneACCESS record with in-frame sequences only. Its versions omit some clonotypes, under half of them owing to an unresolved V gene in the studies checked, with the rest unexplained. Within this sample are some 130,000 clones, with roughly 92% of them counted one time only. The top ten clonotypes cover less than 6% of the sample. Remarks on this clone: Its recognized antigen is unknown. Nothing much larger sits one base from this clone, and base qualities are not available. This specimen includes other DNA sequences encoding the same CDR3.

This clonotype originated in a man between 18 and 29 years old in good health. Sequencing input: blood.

CDR3 protein: CASSRRERYGYTF. The DNA reads TGTGCCAGCAGCCGACGTGAGCGGTATGGCTACACCTTC. The chain is encoded by TRBV11-1 joined to TRBJ1-2, with the D gene too uncertain to name. The germline V gene encodes CDR1 SGHAT and CDR2 FQDESV (reference sequence). V sheds 5 bases and J sheds 5 bases, leaving 12 bases between their ends. CDR3 length: 13 amino acids, cysteine to phenylalanine. The only DNA kept is the CDR3, 39 bases in frame from the first base. Beyond the CDR3, the reference TRBV11-1 and TRBJ1-2 genes provide the residues; the full variable domain reads: EAEVAQSPRYKITEKSQAVAFWCDPISGHATLYWYRQILGQGPELLVQFQDESVVDDSQLPKDRFSAERLKGVDSTLKIQPAELGDSAMYLCASSRRERYGYTFGSGTRLTVV.